A selection of T cell receptor beta chains follows, all from one sample in a study of a mutant IDH1 vaccine in newly diagnosed glioma. TCRdb's copy holds only in-frame clones and misses some; the assay was immunoSEQ multiplex PCR. The sample lists some 95,000 clones; 80% were seen once. Here the sequenced sample was PBMCs, taken from a glioma patient treated with radiotherapy, temozolomide or both. The receptors come from a man in his forties or fifties with glioma. CDR3s include the opening cysteine and the closing phenylalanine or tryptophan. The D gene is left open where the match is weak. Clone size appears in some rows only: once, few, many, or a class for an expanded clone.

d_call j_call v_call clone_size cdr3_aa cdr3_nt
TRBD1 TRBJ1-2 TRBV28 - CASSESGTGGDYGYTF TGTGCCAGCAGTGAGTCCGGGACAGGGGGCGACTATGGCTACACCTTC
TRBD1 TRBJ1-2 TRBV28 many CASSDQGGYYGYTF TGTGCCAGCAGTGACCAGGGGGGGTACTATGGCTACACCTTC
- TRBJ2-1 TRBV18 large CASSPNRDEQFF TGTGCCAGCTCACCCAATCGCGATGAGCAGTTCTTC
TRBD2 TRBJ2-1 TRBV15 - CATSRTPGGASGVHEQFF TGTGCCACCAGCAGAACGCCCGGTGGGGCTAGCGGGGTACATGAGCAGTTCTTC
- TRBJ2-1 TRBV28 - CASSSGNTGNEQFF TGTGCCAGCAGCTCCGGTAATACGGGGAATGAGCAGTTCTTC
TRBD2 TRBJ2-3 TRBV30 - CAWSFSRLAGGVADTQYF TGTGCCTGGAGTTTCTCGAGGCTAGCGGGAGGTGTGGCAGATACGCAGTATTTT
- TRBJ2-7 TRBV11-2 - CASSFPSYEQYF TGTGCCAGCAGCTTCCCCTCCTACGAGCAGTACTTC
TRBD1 TRBJ1-2 TRBV19 - CASIPSTGVLSPKGYTF TGTGCCAGTATCCCTTCGACAGGGGTCCTCTCCCCGAAGGGCTACACCTTC
- TRBJ1-1 TRBV5-8 few CASSRGAYTEAFF TGTGCCAGCAGTCGGGGGGCTTACACTGAAGCTTTCTTT
- TRBJ2-7 TRBV18 - CASSPLGPGPNPNEQYF TGTGCCAGCTCACCCCTCGGACCGGGACCTAACCCCAACGAGCAGTACTTC
- TRBJ1-2 TRBV4-3 few CASSQTGFYGYTF TGCGCCAGCAGCCAAACAGGGTTCTATGGCTACACCTTC
TRBD1 TRBJ1-2 TRBV5-4 once CASSGQGERYGYTF TGTGCCAGCAGCGGACAGGGGGAGAGGTATGGCTACACCTTC
- TRBJ1-2 TRBV5-6 once CASSAVNYGYTF TGTGCCAGCAGTGCGGTAAACTATGGCTACACCTTC
- TRBJ1-4 TRBV4-2 few CASSQGRGAITNEKLFF TGTGCCAGCAGCCAAGGGCGGGGGGCAATCACTAATGAAAAACTGTTTTTT
- TRBJ2-7 TRBV7-9 - CASSSGSYVSYEQYF TGTGCCAGCAGCTCCGGGTCGTACGTGTCCTACGAGCAGTACTTC
TRBD1 TRBJ2-7 TRBV5-1 - CASSLVGTGGSEQYF TGCGCCAGCAGCTTGGTCGGGACAGGGGGCTCCGAGCAGTACTTC
- TRBJ2-7 TRBV6-5 - CASMQGVGIHEQYF TGTGCCAGCATGCAAGGGGTGGGAATCCACGAGCAGTACTTC
TRBD1 TRBJ1-2 TRBV7-8 once CASSPGQGALGYGYTF TGTGCCAGCAGCCCAGGACAGGGGGCGCTCGGATATGGCTACACCTTC
- TRBJ2-2 TRBV5-1 - CASSVDWNTGELFF TGCGCCAGCAGCGTGGACTGGAACACCGGGGAGCTGTTTTTT
TRBD2 TRBJ2-1 TRBV4-3 - CASSQGTGGTASGINEQFF TGCGCCAGCAGCCAAGGAACAGGCGGTACGGCTAGCGGGATCAATGAGCAGTTCTTC
TRBD1 TRBJ2-6 TRBV5-1 - CASRAGTELSGANVLTF TGCGCCAGCAGGGCCGGGACAGAGCTCTCTGGGGCCAACGTCCTGACTTTC
- TRBJ1-5 TRBV7-2 - CASSHPGQPQHF TGTGCCAGCAGCCACCCGGGTCAGCCCCAGCATTTT
- TRBJ2-3 TRBV15 - CATSREGDTQYF TGTGCCACCAGCAGAGAGGGAGATACGCAGTATTTT
- TRBJ2-1 TRBV9 - CASSVDGGSYNEQFF TGTGCCAGCAGCGTAGACGGAGGATCCTACAATGAGCAGTTCTTC
TRBD1 TRBJ1-6 TRBV6-6 - CASSRTGEGSSPLHF TGTGCCAGCAGCCGGACAGGGGAAGGGAGTTCACCCCTCCACTTT
- TRBJ2-5 TRBV11-2 - CASSLDGAPTQYF TGTGCCAGCAGCCTTGACGGGGCTCCGACCCAGTACTTC
- TRBJ2-7 TRBV19 once CASSLTGSYEQYF TGTGCCAGTAGTTTGACAGGATCCTACGAGCAGTACTTC
- TRBJ2-7 TRBV28 once CASSSTGLSPYF TGTGCCAGCAGTTCTACAGGTCTCTCGCCGTACTTC
TRBD2 TRBJ2-3 TRBV19 few CASSITSGGAQDTQYF TGTGCCAGTAGTATTACTAGCGGGGGGGCCCAGGATACGCAGTATTTT
TRBD2 TRBJ2-1 TRBV7-7 - CASSIGTSGSNEQFF TGTGCTAGCAGCATAGGGACTAGCGGGAGTAATGAGCAGTTCTTC